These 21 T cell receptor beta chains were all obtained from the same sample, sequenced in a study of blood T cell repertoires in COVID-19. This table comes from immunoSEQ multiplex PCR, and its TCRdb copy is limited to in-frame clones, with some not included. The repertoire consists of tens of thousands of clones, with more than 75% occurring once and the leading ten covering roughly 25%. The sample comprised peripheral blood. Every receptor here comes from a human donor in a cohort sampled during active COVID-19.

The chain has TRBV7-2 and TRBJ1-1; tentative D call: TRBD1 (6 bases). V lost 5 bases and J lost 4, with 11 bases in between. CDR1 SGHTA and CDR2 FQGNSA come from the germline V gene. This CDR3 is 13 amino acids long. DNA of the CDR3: TGTGCCAGCAGCACCGGACAGTCCACTGAAGCTTTCTTT. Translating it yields CASSTGQSTEAFF.

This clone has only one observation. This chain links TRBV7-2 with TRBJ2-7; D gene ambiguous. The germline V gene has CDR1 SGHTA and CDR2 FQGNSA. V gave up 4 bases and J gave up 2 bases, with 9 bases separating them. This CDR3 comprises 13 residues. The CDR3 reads CASSSFIAYEQYF. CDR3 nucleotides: TGTGCCAGCAGCTCCTTTATAGCCTACGAGCAGTACTTC.

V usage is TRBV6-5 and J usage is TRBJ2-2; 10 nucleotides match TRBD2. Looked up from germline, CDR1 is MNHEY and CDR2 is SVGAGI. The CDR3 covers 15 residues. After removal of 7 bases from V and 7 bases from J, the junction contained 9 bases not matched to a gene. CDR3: CASKPSGGAVGELFF. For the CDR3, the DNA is TGTGCCAGCAAACCAAGCGGGGGGGCGGTCGGGGAGCTGTTTTTT.

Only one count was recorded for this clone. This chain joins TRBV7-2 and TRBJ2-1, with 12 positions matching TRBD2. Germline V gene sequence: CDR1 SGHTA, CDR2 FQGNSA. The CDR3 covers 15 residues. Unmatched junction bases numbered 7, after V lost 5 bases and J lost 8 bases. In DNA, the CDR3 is TGTGCCAGCAGCCCGACTAGCGGGAGCGTCGATGAGCAGTTCTTC. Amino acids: CASSPTSGSVDEQFF.

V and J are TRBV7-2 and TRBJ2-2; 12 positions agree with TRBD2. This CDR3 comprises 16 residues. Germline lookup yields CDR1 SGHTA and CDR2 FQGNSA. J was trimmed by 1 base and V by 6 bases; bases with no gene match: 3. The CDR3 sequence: CASRLAGGLNTGELFF. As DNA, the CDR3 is TGTGCCAGCAGACTAGCGGGGGGATTGAACACCGGGGAGCTGTTTTTT.

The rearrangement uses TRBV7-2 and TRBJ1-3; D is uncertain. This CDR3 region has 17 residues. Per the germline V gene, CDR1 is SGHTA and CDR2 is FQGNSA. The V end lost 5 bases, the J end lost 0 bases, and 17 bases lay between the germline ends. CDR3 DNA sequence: TGTGCCAGCAGCCAAAATATCGTCCGGAGCTCTGGAAACACCATATATTTT. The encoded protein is CASSQNIVRSSGNTIYF.

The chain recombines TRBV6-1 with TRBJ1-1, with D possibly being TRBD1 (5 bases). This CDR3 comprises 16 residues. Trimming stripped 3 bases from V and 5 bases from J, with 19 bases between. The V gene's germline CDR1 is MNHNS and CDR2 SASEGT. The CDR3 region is CASSDGIRAGETEAFF. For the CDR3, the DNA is TGTGCCAGCAGTGATGGGATAAGGGCGGGGGAAACTGAAGCTTTCTTT.

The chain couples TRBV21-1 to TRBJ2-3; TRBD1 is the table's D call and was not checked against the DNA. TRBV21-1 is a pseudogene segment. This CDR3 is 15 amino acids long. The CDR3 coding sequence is TGTGCCAGCAGCAAAGGGAGGGGACAGCTAGATACGCAGTATTTT. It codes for CASSKGRGQLDTQYF.

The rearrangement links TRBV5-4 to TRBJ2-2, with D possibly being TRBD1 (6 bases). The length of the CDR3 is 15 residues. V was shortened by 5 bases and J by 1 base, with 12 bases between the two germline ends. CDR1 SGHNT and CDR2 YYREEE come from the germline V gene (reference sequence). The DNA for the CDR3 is TGTGCCAGCAGTTTTCCGGGACAGAACACCGGGGAGCTGTTTTTT. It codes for CASSFPGQNTGELFF.

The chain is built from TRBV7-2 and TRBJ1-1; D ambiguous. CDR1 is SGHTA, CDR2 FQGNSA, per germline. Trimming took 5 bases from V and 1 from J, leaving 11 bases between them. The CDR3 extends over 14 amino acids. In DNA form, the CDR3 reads TGTGCCAGCAGCCCTAACCTTTGGAACACTGAAGCTTTCTTT. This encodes CASSPNLWNTEAFF. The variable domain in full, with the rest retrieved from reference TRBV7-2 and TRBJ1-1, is GAGVSQSPSNKVTEKGKDVELRCDPISGHTALYWYRQSLGQGLEFLIYFQGNSAPDKSGLPSDRFSAERTGGSVSTLTIQRTQQEDSAVYLCASSPNLWNTEAFFGQGTRLTVV.

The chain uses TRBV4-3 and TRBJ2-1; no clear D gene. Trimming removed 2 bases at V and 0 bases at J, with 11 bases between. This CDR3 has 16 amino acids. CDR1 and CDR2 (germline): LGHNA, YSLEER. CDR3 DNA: TGCGCCAGCAGCCAACAACCTTCCAGCTCCTACAATGAGCAGTTCTTC. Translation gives CASSQQPSSSYNEQFF.

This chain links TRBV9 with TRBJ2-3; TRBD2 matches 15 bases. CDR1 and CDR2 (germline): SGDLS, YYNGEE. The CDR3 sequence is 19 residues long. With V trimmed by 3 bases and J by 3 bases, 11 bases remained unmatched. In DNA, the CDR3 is TGTGCCAGCAGCGCCGGACTAGCGGGGGGGCCGGTCGCAACAGATACGCAGTATTTT. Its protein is CASSAGLAGGPVATDTQYF.

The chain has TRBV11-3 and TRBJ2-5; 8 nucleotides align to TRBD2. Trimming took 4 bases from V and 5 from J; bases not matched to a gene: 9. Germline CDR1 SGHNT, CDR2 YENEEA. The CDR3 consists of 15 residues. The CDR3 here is CASSSSGRSGETQYF. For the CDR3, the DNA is TGTGCCAGCAGCTCCAGCGGGAGATCGGGGGAGACCCAGTACTTC.

The DNA of the CDR3 is TGTGCCAGTAGTATAGGACTAGCGGGAGGGGATACGCAGTATTTT. This sequence encodes CASSIGLAGGDTQYF. The rearrangement links TRBV19 to TRBJ2-3, with 14 bases aligning to TRBD2. The ends lost 1 base at V and 6 bases at J; junction bases unmatched: 0. This CDR3 spans 15 amino acids. Germline CDR1 and CDR2: LNHDA and SQIVND (reference sequence).

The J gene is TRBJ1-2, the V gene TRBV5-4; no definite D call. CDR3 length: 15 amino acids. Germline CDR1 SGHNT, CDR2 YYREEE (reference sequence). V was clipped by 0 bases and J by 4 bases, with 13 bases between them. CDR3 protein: CASSLAPVGSYGYTF. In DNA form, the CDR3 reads TGTGCCAGCAGCTTGGCCCCAGTGGGGAGCTATGGCTACACCTTC.

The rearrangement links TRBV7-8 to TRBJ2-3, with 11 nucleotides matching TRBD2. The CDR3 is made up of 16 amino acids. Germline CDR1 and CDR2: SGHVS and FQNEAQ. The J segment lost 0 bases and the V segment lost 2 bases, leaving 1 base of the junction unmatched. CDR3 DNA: TGTGCCAGCAGCTTACGACTAGCGGGGAGCACAGATACGCAGTATTTT. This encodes CASSLRLAGSTDTQYF.

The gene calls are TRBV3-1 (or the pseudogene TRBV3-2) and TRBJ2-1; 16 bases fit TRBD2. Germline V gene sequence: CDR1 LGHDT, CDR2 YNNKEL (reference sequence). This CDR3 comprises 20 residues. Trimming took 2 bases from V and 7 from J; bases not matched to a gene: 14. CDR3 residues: CASSQRPPGLAGGLGNEQFF. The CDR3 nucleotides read TGTGCCAGCAGCCAAAGGCCGCCGGGACTAGCGGGAGGGTTAGGTAATGAGCAGTTCTTC.

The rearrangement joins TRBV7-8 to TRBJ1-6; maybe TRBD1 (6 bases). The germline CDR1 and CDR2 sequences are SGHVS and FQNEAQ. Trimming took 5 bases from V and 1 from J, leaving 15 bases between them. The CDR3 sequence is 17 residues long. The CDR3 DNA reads TGTGCCAGCAGCGACAACAGGGCGGGTTCCTATAATTCACCCCTCCACTTT. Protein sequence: CASSDNRAGSYNSPLHF. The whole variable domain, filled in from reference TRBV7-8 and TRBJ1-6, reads GAGVSQSPRYKVAKRGQDVALRCDPISGHVSLFWYQQALGQGPEFLTYFQNEAQLDKSGLPSDRFFAERPEGSVSTLKIQRTQQEDSAVYLCASSDNRAGSYNSPLHFGNGTRLTVT.

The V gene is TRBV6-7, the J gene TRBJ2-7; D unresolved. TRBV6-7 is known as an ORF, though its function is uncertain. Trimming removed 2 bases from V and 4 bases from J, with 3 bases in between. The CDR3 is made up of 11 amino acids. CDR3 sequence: CASSYRYEQYF. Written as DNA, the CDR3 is TGTGCCAGCAGTTACCGGTACGAGCAGTACTTC.

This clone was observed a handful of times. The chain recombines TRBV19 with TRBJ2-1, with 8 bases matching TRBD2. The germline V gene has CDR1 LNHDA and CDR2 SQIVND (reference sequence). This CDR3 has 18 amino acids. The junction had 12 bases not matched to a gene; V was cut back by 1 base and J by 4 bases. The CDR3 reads CASSIGWRGARKYNEQFF. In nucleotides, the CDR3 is TGTGCCAGTAGTATAGGCTGGCGGGGGGCCCGAAAGTACAATGAGCAGTTCTTC. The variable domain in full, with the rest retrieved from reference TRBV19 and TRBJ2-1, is DGGITQSPKYLFRKEGQNVTLSCEQNLNHDAMYWYRQDPGQGLRLIYYSQIVNDFQKGDIAEGYSVSREKKESFPLTVTSAQKNPTAFYLCASSIGWRGARKYNEQFFGPGTRLTVL.

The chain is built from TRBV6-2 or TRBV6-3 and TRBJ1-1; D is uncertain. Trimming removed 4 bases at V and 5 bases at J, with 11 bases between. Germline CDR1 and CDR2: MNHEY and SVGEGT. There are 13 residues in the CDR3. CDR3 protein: CASSFFGETEAFF. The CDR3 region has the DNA TGTGCCAGCAGTTTCTTCGGGGAGACTGAAGCTTTCTTT.